Presented here are 28 T cell receptor beta chains from one specimen sequenced in a study of T cell repertoires in cytomegalovirus infection. Which antigens these TCRs recognize remains unknown. TCRdb reanalysed the reads using MiXCR and keeps one entry per CDR3 protein. This sample has about 890,000 distinct CDR3 sequences, with 30% to 40% found just once. This material consisted of cultured CD8+ T cells from PBMCs, taken from culture after CMV antigen stimulation. The origin of the receptors is a human donor in good health (CMV status not recorded). Some clones in this sample may be carry-over from other donors' samples.

This clonotype was counted at least ten times. V is TRBV12-3 or TRBV12-4 and J is TRBJ2-5; D is ambiguous. The length of the CDR3 is 12 residues. The V and J ends lost 2 bases and 2 bases respectively, with 3 bases between them. CDR3 loop: CASSLRQETQYF. CDR3 sequence (DNA): TGTGCCAGCAGTTTAAGGCAAGAGACCCAGTACTTC.

This clonotype was recorded a few times. The chain links TRBV12-3 or TRBV12-4 to TRBJ2-5; D may be TRBD1 or TRBD2 (5 bases each). V shed 3 bases and J shed 7 bases, with 18 bases lying between them. CDR3 length: 15 amino acids. In DNA, the CDR3 is TGTGCCAGCAGTTTTCGGGCAGGGACCTCCGGGACCCAGTACTTC. The encoded protein is CASSFRAGTSGTQYF.

DNA of the CDR3: TGTGCCAGCAGTTCGGACAGACTAGACGAGTCGAACACTGAAGCTTTCTTT. Protein: CASSSDRLDESNTEAFF. This chain joins TRBV12-3 or TRBV12-4 and TRBJ1-1, with a weak D call TRBD1 (6 bases). CDR3 size: 17 residues. Trimming shortened V by 4 bases and J by 1 base, and 19 bases separated the two germline ends.

This clonotype has a handful of counts. The V and J genes are TRBV7-9 and TRBJ2-5; 9 nucleotides line up with TRBD1. This CDR3 has 15 residues. Trimming cost V 5 bases and J 5 bases; bases outside gene matches: 9. Germline V gives CDR1 SEHNR, CDR2 FQNEAQ (reference sequence). This chain's CDR3 is CASSARTGVRETQYF. CDR3 bases: TGTGCCAGCAGCGCTCGGACAGGGGTTCGGGAGACCCAGTACTTC.

The rearrangement joins TRBV29-1 to TRBJ1-2; no clear D gene. Germline CDR1 is SQVTM and CDR2 is ANQGSEA. Trimming took 6 bases from V and 2 from J, leaving 7 bases between them. This CDR3 region has 11 residues. The DNA of the CDR3 is TGCAGCGTGTTAGTGAACTATGGCTACACCTTC. Residues: CSVLVNYGYTF. Variable domain in full (rest from reference TRBV29-1 and TRBJ1-2): SAVISQKPSRDICQRGTSLTIQCQVDSQVTMMFWYRQQPGQSLTLIATANQGSEATYESGFVIDKFPISRPNLTFSTLTVSNMSPEDSSIYLCSVLVNYGYTFGSGTRLTVV.

The chain uses TRBV9 and TRBJ2-1; D may be TRBD2 (6 bases). The CDR3 runs 14 residues. The V and J ends lost 6 bases and 4 bases respectively, with 14 bases between them. Germline lookup yields CDR1 SGDLS and CDR2 YYNGEE. CDR3 amino acids: CASTGGGEYNEQFF. In DNA form, the CDR3 reads TGTGCCAGCACCGGGGGTGGAGAATACAATGAGCAGTTCTTC.

This clonotype was counted many times. This chain joins TRBV7-9 and TRBJ2-5, with D possibly being TRBD1 or TRBD2 (7 bases each). V lost 2 bases to trimming and J lost 5 bases, with 12 bases between them. The CDR3 sequence is 14 residues long. Per the germline V gene, CDR1 is SEHNR and CDR2 is FQNEAQ (reference sequence). CDR3 nucleotides: TGTGCCAGCAGCTTAACAGGGGAGGGGGAGACCCAGTACTTC. Its protein product is CASSLTGEGETQYF.

This clonotype was detected only a few times. The rearrangement joins TRBV6-5 to TRBJ1-1, with D uncertain. The CDR3 has 10 residues. V gave up 10 bases and J gave up 2 bases, with 5 bases separating them. Germline CDR1 and CDR2: MNHEY and SVGAGI. The CDR3 sequence: CATGNTEAFF. The CDR3 DNA follows: TGTGCCACGGGAAACACTGAAGCTTTCTTT.

V usage is TRBV27 and J usage is TRBJ1-1; D gene ambiguous. Between the trimmed V and J ends, which lost 8 bases and 0 bases, there was a span of 16 bases. Germline assignment: CDR1 MNHEY and CDR2 SMNVEV (reference sequence). The CDR3 consists of 15 residues. DNA for the CDR3: TGTGCCAGCGGTAGTCTGACGTCTCTGAACACTGAAGCTTTCTTT. It encodes CASGSLTSLNTEAFF.

V is TRBV28 and J is TRBJ1-1; 11 bases align to TRBD1. The CDR3 has 16 residues. The V and J ends lost 5 bases and 0 bases, in that order; junction bases with no gene match: 5. Germline CDR1 MDHEN, CDR2 SYDVKM. This CDR3 reads CASSDRDRGMNTEAFF. For the CDR3, the DNA is TGTGCCAGCAGTGACCGGGACAGGGGGATGAACACTGAAGCTTTCTTT. Full variable domain (rest looked up from reference TRBV28 and TRBJ1-1): DVKVTQSSRYLVKRTGEKVFLECVQDMDHENMFWYRQDPGLGLRLIYFSYDVKMKEKGDIPEGYSVSREKKERFSLILESASTNQTSMYLCASSDRDRGMNTEAFFGQGTRLTVV.

This clonotype was found many times. V and J are TRBV5-6 and TRBJ2-7; the match to TRBD1 covers 7 bases. Germline V gene lookup returns CDR1 SGHDT and CDR2 YYEEEE. V lost 0 bases, J lost 2 bases, and 2 bases stayed unmatched. The CDR3 extends over 14 amino acids. The CDR3 sequence: CASSLGTGAYEQYV. DNA for the CDR3: TGTGCCAGCAGCTTGGGTACAGGGGCCTACGAGCAGTACGTC.

This clonotype was observed many times. The gene calls are TRBV7-8 and TRBJ2-5, with 10 bases fitting TRBD1. The germline V gene has CDR1 SGHVS and CDR2 FQNEAQ. V was pared by 3 bases and J by 4 bases, with 5 bases of the junction left unmatched. The CDR3 is 15 amino acids. CDR3 in DNA: TGTGCCAGCAGCTTCGGGACAGGGGCTTCAGAGACCCAGTACTTC. Residues: CASSFGTGASETQYF.

This clonotype has a handful of counts. The chain joins TRBV10-3 to TRBJ2-2; tentative D call: TRBD1 (5 bases). V dropped 7 bases and J dropped 2 bases, with 11 bases sitting between them. The CDR3 loop spans 14 amino acids. Germline V gene lookup returns CDR1 ENHRY and CDR2 SYGVKD. The CDR3 loop reads CAIMRQRNTGELFF. Written as DNA, the CDR3 is TGTGCCATCATGCGACAGAGAAACACCGGGGAGCTGTTTTTT.

The J gene is TRBJ1-1, the V gene TRBV7-6; 7 bases align to TRBD1. CDR1 and CDR2 from the germline V gene are SGHVS and FNYEAQ. V lost 4 bases to trimming and J lost 6 bases; unmatched junction nucleotides: 14. The CDR3 extends over 16 amino acids. The CDR3 loop is CASSSPGKGGGPEAFF. CDR3 bases: TGTGCCAGCAGCTCTCCTGGAAAAGGGGGCGGCCCTGAAGCTTTCTTT.

This clonotype has at least ten counts. The chain carries TRBV12-3 or TRBV12-4 and TRBJ2-2, with 8 bases identical to TRBD1. The CDR3 length is 16 residues. V dropped 5 bases and J dropped 1; count of bases not matched to a gene: 6. The DNA of the CDR3 is TGTGCCAGCAGTCCCATAGGACAGGGGAACACCGGGGAGCTGTTTTTT. This encodes CASSPIGQGNTGELFF.

This clonotype came up many times. CDR3 sequence (DNA): TGCGCCAGCAGCCATCGGGGGGGACAGGGGCCGAACACCGGGGAGCTGTTTTTT. Amino acids: CASSHRGGQGPNTGELFF. The V and J genes are TRBV4-1 and TRBJ2-2; 10 bases align to TRBD1. V was clipped by 3 bases and J by 0 bases; unmatched bases: 7. This CDR3 is 18 amino acids long. Germline lookup yields CDR1 MGHRA and CDR2 YSYEKL.

The CDR3 spells CASSYLDRNTEAFF. CDR3 in DNA: TGTGCCAGCAGTTACCTGGACAGAAACACTGAAGCTTTCTTT. The chain employs TRBV7-9 and TRBJ1-1, with D tentatively TRBD1 (6 bases). The CDR3 is 14 amino acids. Trimming stripped 6 bases from V and 2 bases from J, with 13 bases between. Germline assignment: CDR1 SEHNR and CDR2 FQNEAQ (reference sequence).

The table lists this clonotype with a few counts. The chain employs TRBV6-6 and TRBJ2-1; perhaps D is TRBD1 or TRBD2 (5 bases each). V lost 10 bases and J 6 bases, leaving 19 bases between the germline ends. Per the germline V gene, CDR1 is MNHNY and CDR2 is SVGAGI (reference sequence). The CDR3 runs 14 residues. The CDR3, as DNA: TGTGCCACTGCCGGGGTGGGGGTCGGCAATGAGCAGTTCTTC. As protein: CATAGVGVGNEQFF.

The gene calls are TRBV20-1 and TRBJ1-2, with 8 bases that match TRBD1. Germline lookup yields CDR1 DFQATT and CDR2 SNEGSKA (reference sequence). V was pared by 0 bases and J by 5 bases, with 11 bases of the junction left unmatched. The CDR3 contains 16 residues. The CDR3 reads CSARDVGTGRFYGYTF. CDR3 nucleotides: TGCAGTGCTAGAGATGTCGGGACAGGAAGATTTTATGGCTACACCTTC.

This clonotype was detected a few times. The chain links TRBV12-3 or TRBV12-4 to TRBJ1-1; D is undetermined. V was trimmed by 7 bases and J by 2 bases, leaving 14 bases between them. The CDR3 runs to 14 residues. CDR3 sequence: CASTLSFQNTEAFF. In nucleotides, the CDR3 is TGTGCCAGCACCCTATCGTTCCAAAACACTGAAGCTTTCTTT.

There are a few counts of this clonotype. The rearrangement links TRBV29-1 to TRBJ2-1, with D hard to call. Germline V gene sequence: CDR1 SQVTM, CDR2 ANQGSEA. This CDR3 region has 12 residues. V lost 7 bases and J lost 0, with 7 bases in between. The CDR3: CSGISSYNEQFF. CDR3 DNA: TGCAGCGGGATTAGCTCCTACAATGAGCAGTTCTTC.

About this clonotype: Being one base from a much bigger clone, this may be a read error. The V and J genes are TRBV7-6 and TRBJ2-1, with D perhaps TRBD2 (6 bases). V lost 5 bases, J lost 5 bases, and 19 bases lay in between. CDR1 SGHVS and CDR2 FNYEAQ come from the germline V gene. CDR3 length equals 16 residues. The CDR3 nucleotides read TGTGCCAGCAGCCCCCAATGGGACTGGGCTAACAATGAGCAGTTCTTC. It codes for CASSPQWDWANNEQFF.

V gene TRBV11-2 combines with J gene TRBJ2-7; D gene uncertain. CDR1 is SGHAT, CDR2 FQNNGV, per germline. The CDR3 spans 17 residues. Trimming stripped 1 base from V and 0 bases from J, with 16 bases between. The CDR3 DNA reads as TGTGCCAGCAGCTTAGTAGGCGTAGCTTCAGCCTCCTACGAGCAGTACTTC. Translated, it gives CASSLVGVASASYEQYF.

This sequence joins TRBV14 and TRBJ2-7; D gene unclear. The germline gives CDR1 SGHDN, CDR2 FVKESK. This CDR3 contains 13 residues. Trimming left V 0 bases short and J 3 bases short, with 6 bases between. DNA for the CDR3: TGTGCCAGCAGCCAAGAGGGATTCTACGAGCAGTACTTC. It is translated as CASSQEGFYEQYF.

The chain recombines TRBV7-9 with TRBJ2-1; D may correspond to TRBD1 or TRBD2 (5 bases each). Germline values: CDR1 SEHNR, CDR2 FQNEAQ (reference sequence). V was trimmed by 5 bases and J by 5 bases, leaving 10 bases between them. CDR3 length: 13 amino acids. CDR3 protein: CASSRDGDNEQFF. The CDR3 DNA follows: TGTGCCAGCAGCCGGGACGGCGACAATGAGCAGTTCTTC.

V usage is TRBV7-9 and J usage is TRBJ2-5; D possibly corresponds to TRBD2 (6 bases). V lost 4 bases, J lost 0 bases, and 12 bases lay in between. Germline CDR1 and CDR2: SEHNR and FQNEAQ (reference sequence). The CDR3 runs 15 residues. Here the CDR3 reads CASSWSGPNQETQYF. The CDR3 DNA reads as TGTGCCAGCAGCTGGAGCGGGCCAAACCAAGAGACCCAGTACTTC.

The rearrangement joins TRBV29-1 to TRBJ2-7; a possible D gene is TRBD2 (6 bases). The V gene's germline CDR1 is SQVTM and CDR2 ANQGSEA. Trimming cost V 6 bases and J 2 bases, with 11 bases left between them. This CDR3 region has 12 residues. The CDR3 sequence is CSVPWGAYEQYF. CDR3 DNA: TGCAGCGTCCCATGGGGGGCCTACGAGCAGTACTTC.

This clonotype was counted only a few times. The gene calls are TRBV4-3 and TRBJ2-3; 8 nucleotides align to TRBD2. Germline trimming cut 0 bases from V and 4 bases from J; bases unmatched to any gene: 6. The CDR3 is 16 residues long. Germline V gene sequence: CDR1 LGHNA, CDR2 YSLEER. The CDR3 loop reads CASSQEGRGDADTQYF. The CDR3 DNA reads as TGCGCCAGCAGCCAAGAAGGGCGGGGGGATGCAGATACGCAGTATTTT.